The 4 T cell receptor beta chains below come from one sample, sequenced in a study of molecular identifiers for immune sequencing clone quantification. Via MiXCR, TCRdb re-called the PCR reads, giving one row per CDR3 protein. The repertoire holds some 89,000 distinct CDR3 sequences, with less than 25% as singletons. Sequencing was performed on naive CD8+ T cells from blood, with Jurkat cell RNA spiked in. Subset noted: FACS-sorted CD8+CD4-CCR7+CD45RA+ naive T cells. These receptors originate from a human donor in good health. Some libraries in this study had Jurkat cell RNA spiked in.

This clonotype has only a few counts. V gene TRBV30 combines with J gene TRBJ2-1; 11 nucleotides match TRBD1. CDR1 GTSNPN and CDR2 SVGIG come from the germline V gene (reference sequence). This CDR3 has 13 residues. Germline trimming cut 7 bases from V and 6 bases from J; bases unmatched to any gene: 5. The CDR3 bases are TGTGCCTTGGACAGGGGGCTAGGCAATGAGCAGTTCTTC. Its protein is CALDRGLGNEQFF.

In its sample, this clonotype was seen once. With a much larger clone just one base away, this may be a read error. The V and J genes are TRBV6-6 and TRBJ1-1; D remains unclear. Germline V CDR1 and CDR2: MNHNY, SVGAGI (reference sequence). V lost 4 bases, J lost 6 bases, and 15 bases lay in between. The CDR3 sequence is 14 residues long. CDR3 in DNA: TGTGCCAGCAGTTCTGAAGGGAGATACGCTGAAGCTTTCTTT. Amino acids: CASSSEGRYAEAFF.

The sample holds many counts of this clonotype. This chain uses TRBV6-5 with TRBJ1-1; a possible D gene is TRBD1 (5 bases). Trimming removed 9 bases from V and 1 base from J, with 12 bases in between. The length of the CDR3 is 13 residues. The germline CDR1 and CDR2 sequences are MNHEY and SVGAGI. The CDR3 sequence is CARNTGTNTEAFF. As DNA, the CDR3 is TGTGCCAGAAATACGGGGACGAACACTGAAGCTTTCTTT.

As for this clonotype: A much larger clone sits a single nucleotide away, making a read error possible. V gene TRBV2 combines with J gene TRBJ2-7; D not certain. This CDR3 spans 12 amino acids. Between the trimmed V and J ends, which lost 3 bases and 6 bases, there was a span of 9 bases. Germline CDR1 and CDR2: SNHLY and FYNNEI. The CDR3 loop reads CASSEELCEQYF. CDR3 coding DNA: TGTGCCAGCAGTGAGGAGCTCTGCGAGCAGTACTTC.